The 27 T cell receptor beta chains listed next were all sequenced from one sample in a study of beta chain features in type 1 diabetes. Of the isolated RNA, all was reverse transcribed, and so the sequenced material was expressed TCRB transcripts. Generated by immunoSEQ multiplex PCR, the TCRdb table keeps only in-frame clones and is missing some. This table holds some 250,000 clones, 11% found once. Whole-study findings and limits: For Type 1 diabetes patients, all four CD4+ subsets carried TCRB CDR3s that were moderately but significantly shorter.

Their cognate antigens are unknown. Input material: naive CD4+ T cells from blood. The receptors derive from a man aged 30 to 39 with type 1 diabetes.

The chain carries TRBV20-1 and TRBJ2-5, with TRBD2 matching over 7 bases. This CDR3 contains 10 residues. The trim removed 6 bases at V and 10 bases at J, leaving 5 bases unmatched. CDR1 and CDR2 from the germline V gene are DFQATT and SNEGSKA (reference sequence). CDR3 sequence: CSAGLVGQYF. In nucleotides, the CDR3 is TGCAGTGCAGGACTAGTGGGCCAGTACTTC.

This clone has more than one count but fewer than ten. J is TRBJ2-2 and V is TRBV18, with a weak D call TRBD1 (5 bases). Germline loops: CDR1 KGHSH, CDR2 LQKENI. The length of the CDR3 is 16 residues. V lost 3 bases, J lost 1 base, and 12 bases lay in between. CDR3 protein: CASSPRQGLNTGELFF. CDR3 DNA sequence: TGTGCCAGCTCACCGCGCCAGGGTTTGAACACCGGGGAGCTGTTTTTT.

The rearrangement links TRBV5-1 to TRBJ1-1, with D perhaps TRBD1 (6 bases). This CDR3 has 14 amino acids. CDR1 is SGHRS, CDR2 YFSETQ, per germline. The V and J ends lost 3 bases and 0 bases respectively, with 9 bases between them. CDR3 coding DNA: TGCGCCAGCAGCTCCGACAGGTTGAACACTGAAGCTTTCTTT. Translating it yields CASSSDRLNTEAFF.

The genes are TRBV29-1 and TRBJ2-4; perhaps TRBD2 as D (5 bases). The CDR3 totals 13 residues. Trimming took off 4 bases at V and 5 bases at J, with 12 bases between the two ends. Germline CDR1 is SQVTM and CDR2 is ANQGSEA. DNA for the CDR3: TGCAGCGTTGGAGCGTGGGGAGAAAACATTCAGTACTTC. Protein sequence: CSVGAWGENIQYF.

The gene calls are TRBV18 and TRBJ1-2, with 10 bases identical to TRBD1. This CDR3 contains 14 residues. V lost 4 bases, J lost 7 bases, and 6 bases stayed unmatched. In germline, CDR1 is KGHSH, CDR2 LQKENI. The CDR3 nucleotides read TGTGCCAGCTCACTACCGGGACAGGGGTTTGGCTACACCTTC. Amino acids: CASSLPGQGFGYTF.

The CDR3 protein is CASSPTGTGTDTQYF. CDR3 nucleotides: TGTGCCAGCAGCCCTACCGGGACAGGGACAGATACGCAGTATTTT. This chain links TRBV5-4 with TRBJ2-3; 9 bases are shared with TRBD1. The length of the CDR3 is 15 residues. CDR1 is SGHNT, CDR2 YYREEE, per germline (reference sequence). The trim removed 4 bases at V and 3 bases at J, leaving 6 bases unmatched.

This clone was seen a few times. The chain joins TRBV19 to TRBJ1-1; 7 nucleotides agree with TRBD1. The CDR3 runs 13 residues. The J segment lost 8 bases and the V segment lost 6 bases, leaving 9 bases of the junction unmatched. CDR1 is LNHDA and CDR2 is SQIVND in the germline V gene (reference sequence). The CDR3 reads CASSHRGVREAFF. The CDR3 DNA reads as TGTGCCAGTAGCCACAGGGGCGTGAGGGAAGCTTTCTTT.

This clone was counted a few times. CDR3 DNA: TGTGCCAGCAGCCTTTGGGTACCGGGACTAGCCGACTACAATGAGCAGTTCTTC. It yields the protein CASSLWVPGLADYNEQFF. The rearrangement links TRBV11-1 to TRBJ2-1, with 9 bases aligning to TRBD2. Germline CDR1 SGHAT, CDR2 FQDESV (reference sequence). Germline trimming cut 5 bases from V and 3 bases from J; bases unmatched to any gene: 14. The CDR3 has 18 amino acids.

The V gene is TRBV7-9, the J gene TRBJ2-1; 9 bases line up with TRBD2. The V gene's germline CDR1 is SEHNR and CDR2 FQNEAQ (reference sequence). This CDR3 comprises 16 residues. V gave up 5 bases and J gave up 4 bases; unmatched junction bases: 9. The CDR3 DNA reads as TGTGCCAGCAGCCCCCCCGGACTAGCGTTATACAATGAGCAGTTCTTC. This gives the protein CASSPPGLALYNEQFF.

CDR3 in amino acids: CASSQDFGREKLFF. DNA of the CDR3: TGCGCCAGCAGCCAAGATTTCGGGAGGGAAAAACTGTTTTTT. This chain links TRBV4-1 with TRBJ1-4; D is uncertain. CDR1 is MGHRA, CDR2 YSYEKL, per germline. With 0 bases removed from V and 8 bases from J, the gap between germline ends came to 10 bases. This CDR3 contains 14 residues.

The chain recombines TRBV6-6 with TRBJ2-1, with 7 positions matching TRBD1. This CDR3 contains 13 residues. The V gene's germline CDR1 is MNHNY and CDR2 SVGAGI (reference sequence). With V trimmed by 5 bases and J by 5 bases, 3 bases remained unmatched. The CDR3 sequence: CASSRQGDNEQFF. As DNA, the CDR3 is TGTGCCAGCAGTCGGCAGGGGGACAATGAGCAGTTCTTC.

The rearrangement uses TRBV11-2 and TRBJ1-2; D is possibly TRBD1 (6 bases). Germline CDR1 and CDR2: SGHAT and FQNNGV. V gave up 0 bases and J gave up 10 bases, with 15 bases separating them. The CDR3 is 14 amino acids. Here the CDR3 DNA reads TGTGCCAGCAGCTTAGAAGGGGGTAGTGCTGACTACACCTTC. Protein sequence: CASSLEGGSADYTF.

This clone was seen more than once but under ten times. The rearrangement links TRBV7-9 to TRBJ2-2, with a tentative D call TRBD2 (6 bases). The length of the CDR3 is 12 residues. Trimming removed 5 bases at V and 5 bases at J, with 6 bases between. From germline, CDR1 is SEHNR and CDR2 FQNEAQ (reference sequence). The CDR3 nucleotides read TGTGCCAGCAGCCGGGAGACCGGGGAGCTGTTTTTT. Protein: CASSRETGELFF.

The gene calls are TRBV4-1 and TRBJ2-5; no definite D call. Germline V lookup: CDR1 MGHRA, CDR2 YSYEKL. The V end was cut by 0 bases, the J end by 5 bases, with 4 bases between. The CDR3 length is 12 residues. The CDR3 loop is CASSQDSETQYF. The CDR3 DNA is TGCGCCAGCAGCCAAGATTCGGAGACCCAGTACTTC.

This clone was counted only a few times. CDR3 nucleotide sequence: TGCGCCAGCAGCTTCACGGGGACGAACACCGGGGAGCTGTTTTTT. Translating it yields CASSFTGTNTGELFF. The rearrangement joins TRBV5-1 to TRBJ2-2; D perhaps matches TRBD2 (5 bases). The germline V gene encodes CDR1 SGHRS and CDR2 YFSETQ. Trimming cost V 2 bases and J 0 bases, with 8 bases left between them. This CDR3 has 15 residues.

The chain carries TRBV30 and TRBJ2-1; 8 nucleotides align to TRBD2. The CDR3 loop spans 13 amino acids. The V and J ends lost 2 bases and 5 bases, in that order; junction bases with no gene match: 2. The germline gives CDR1 GTSNPN, CDR2 SVGIG (reference sequence). CDR3 DNA: TGTGCCTGGAGTCTCGGGGGGGACAATGAGCAGTTCTTC. Encoded protein: CAWSLGGDNEQFF.

The gene calls are TRBV18 and TRBJ2-1; 8 bases match TRBD1. This CDR3 is built from 14 residues. J gave up 8 bases and V 1 base, and 4 bases lay outside the gene matches. Germline values: CDR1 KGHSH, CDR2 LQKENI. Here the CDR3 DNA reads TGTGCCAGCTCACCACATGGACAGGGCGATGAGCAGTTCTTC. Protein sequence: CASSPHGQGDEQFF.

The chain is built from TRBV11-2 and TRBJ2-7; the D gene is possibly TRBD2 (5 bases). Germline-derived CDR1 and CDR2 are SGHAT and FQNNGV. With 4 bases removed from V and 0 bases from J, the gap between germline ends came to 10 bases. The CDR3 consists of 14 residues. CDR3 sequence reads: CASSSGLISYEQYF. As DNA, the CDR3 is TGTGCCAGCAGCTCCGGACTGATCTCCTACGAGCAGTACTTC. The full variable domain, completed using reference TRBV11-2 and TRBJ2-7, is EAGVAQSPRYKIIEKRQSVAFWCNPISGHATLYWYQQILGQGPKLLIQFQNNGVVDDSQLPKDRFSAERLKGVDSTLKIQPAKLEDSAVYLCASSSGLISYEQYFGPGTRLTVT.

This clone occurred a few times. The V call is TRBV5-1, the J call TRBJ1-1, with D uncertain. Looked up from germline, CDR1 is SGHRS and CDR2 is YFSETQ. This CDR3 is built from 12 residues. V shed 0 bases and J shed 10 bases, with 10 bases lying between them. CDR3: CASSLESGGAFF. The CDR3, as DNA: TGCGCCAGCAGCTTGGAATCCGGCGGAGCTTTCTTT. Together with reference TRBV5-1 and TRBJ1-1, the CDR3 gives the full variable domain: KAGVTQTPRYLIKTRGQQVTLSCSPISGHRSVSWYQQTPGQGLQFLFEYFSETQRNKGNFPGRFSGRQFSNSRSEMNVSTLELGDSALYLCASSLESGGAFFGQGTRLTVV.

V gene TRBV18 combines with J gene TRBJ2-7, with D maybe TRBD1 (5 bases). This CDR3 is built from 14 residues. CDR1 is KGHSH, CDR2 LQKENI, per germline. Between the trimmed V and J ends, which lost 5 bases and 3 bases, there was a span of 14 bases. The CDR3 DNA reads as TGTGCCAGCTCAAAGACAGCCGCATTCTACGAGCAGTACTTC. It yields the protein CASSKTAAFYEQYF.

This chain uses TRBV15 with TRBJ1-1; D is unclear. V lost 4 bases and J 1 base, leaving 10 bases between the germline ends. From germline, CDR1 is LNHNV and CDR2 YYDKDF (reference sequence). This CDR3 has 14 amino acids. The CDR3 DNA reads TGTGCCACCAGCAAATGGTCAGAGAACACTGAAGCTTTCTTT. It encodes CATSKWSENTEAFF.

The chain recombines TRBV2 with TRBJ2-1; D might be TRBD2 (5 bases). The CDR3 totals 13 residues. V shed 3 bases and J shed 5 bases, with 8 bases lying between them. Germline V gives CDR1 SNHLY, CDR2 FYNNEI. The CDR3 DNA follows: TGTGCCAGCAGTGAGAGACTACACAATGAGCAGTTCTTC. Its translation: CASSERLHNEQFF.

The chain has TRBV2 and TRBJ2-3; 7 bases agree with TRBD2. V was pared by 2 bases and J by 7 bases, with 9 bases of the junction left unmatched. The CDR3 consists of 15 residues. Germline values: CDR1 SNHLY, CDR2 FYNNEI. The CDR3, as DNA: TGTGCCAGCAGTGAACTGGGCGGGGGACGAAATACGCAGTATTTT. Translated: CASSELGGGRNTQYF.

This clone occurred a few times. The chain is built from TRBV9 and TRBJ1-6; D ambiguous. The CDR3 has 16 amino acids. Germline-derived CDR1 and CDR2 are SGDLS and YYNGEE. V was shortened by 0 bases and J by 7 bases, with 14 bases between the two germline ends. CDR3 amino acids: CASSVGSQAGNSPLHF. The CDR3 coding sequence is TGTGCCAGCAGCGTAGGATCGCAAGCGGGCAATTCACCCCTCCACTTT.

This rearrangement joins TRBV6-5 to TRBJ2-7; TRBD2 matches 7 bases. V shed 0 bases and J 2 bases; nucleotides not matched to a gene: 4. This CDR3 has 15 amino acids. Germline CDR1 MNHEY, CDR2 SVGAGI. Written as DNA, the CDR3 is TGTGCCAGCAGTTACTCCGGGGAGGGAACCTACGAGCAGTACTTC. Residues: CASSYSGEGTYEQYF.

This clone was observed a few times. The gene calls are TRBV5-1 and TRBJ2-1, with no clear D. The CDR3 runs 15 residues. Germline lookup yields CDR1 SGHRS and CDR2 YFSETQ. Deletions cut 4 bases from V and 3 bases from J, with 14 bases between. The CDR3 spells CASSMTLADYNEQFF. The CDR3 coding sequence is TGCGCCAGCAGCATGACACTCGCCGACTACAATGAGCAGTTCTTC. The full variable domain, rest sourced from reference TRBV5-1 and TRBJ2-1, is KAGVTQTPRYLIKTRGQQVTLSCSPISGHRSVSWYQQTPGQGLQFLFEYFSETQRNKGNFPGRFSGRQFSNSRSEMNVSTLELGDSALYLCASSMTLADYNEQFFGPGTRLTVL.

This rearrangement joins TRBV29-1 to TRBJ1-2, with 9 bases matching TRBD1. This CDR3 has 13 residues. V shed 3 bases, J shed 4 bases, and the junction held 3 bases outside the gene matches. Per the germline V gene, CDR1 is SQVTM and CDR2 is ANQGSEA. The CDR3 DNA sequence: TGCAGCGTTGAGGGACAGGGACTCTATGGCTACACCTTC. It encodes CSVEGQGLYGYTF.